This TCR beta chain was captured in a study of blood T cells in healthy people across ages. Findings and caveats of the study: For the donors, CMV status was unknown and possibly confounded expanded clonotype changes. It was held that the diversity estimates obtained from one million T cells were underestimates.

Worth noting for this clonotype: Antigen: not known. At one boundary the junction diverges from the germline segment, which might be a read error.

Germline lookup yields CDR1 SEHNR and CDR2 FQNEAQ (reference sequence). The CDR3 spans 12 residues. Combining a sample-barcoded 5' primer with a J-beta primer mix, a second PCR ran for about 7 to 12 cycles. Each cDNA molecule, via a template-switch adaptor with 12 random nucleotides, was tagged. TCRdb itself ran the 5' RACE reads through MiXCR, one entry per CDR3 protein. This sample has about 640,000 distinct CDR3 sequences, with approximately 59% found just once. The donors, healthy Caucasians from Russia, were aged roughly 6 to 90. The sequence was obtained from a man aged 55 to 70 in good health. This chain uses TRBV7-9 with TRBJ2-1; 8 bases agree with TRBD1. Specimen: blood. Here the CDR3 reads CASGLQGGEQFF. The DNA of the CDR3 is TGTGCCAGCGGCTTACAGGGGGGCGAGCAGTTCTTC.